The present TCR beta chain was sequenced within a study of lymphopenia after photon versus proton radiotherapy. Profiled with immunoSEQ multiplex PCR; TCRdb holds only in-frame clones, not every one. The sample gives approximately 7,200 clones, approximately 93% of which show up once; about 1.7% is in the top ten. The source is a woman aged 45-65 years with cholangiocarcinoma. The source material was peripheral blood, sampled from a patient treated with photon-based radiotherapy.

In DNA form, the CDR3 reads TGCGCCAGCAGCCAAGATCGAGGGGGATACCTCTACGAGCAGTACTTC. Its translation: CASSQDRGGYLYEQYF. V usage is TRBV4-3 and J usage is TRBJ2-7; weak D call: TRBD1 (6 bases). In germline, CDR1 is LGHNA, CDR2 YSLEER. V was shortened by 0 bases and J by 3 bases, with 15 bases between the two germline ends. The CDR3 has 16 residues.